This is a list of T cell receptor beta chains from one sample in a study of CD8+CD57+ T cells in acquired aplastic anemia. TCRdb used MiXCR to reprocess the reads, holding one entry per CDR3 protein. The data contain under 200,000 distinct CDR3 sequences, 45% to 55% of them singletons. The specimen was sorted CD4+, CD8+, or CD8+CD57+ T cells (not recorded which) from PBMCs. These receptors were taken from a human donor with aplastic anemia. The CDR3 runs from the conserved cysteine through the conserved F or W. D genes are given only for firm matches. Clone size is stated in some rows and not others, as once, few, many or a class when expanded.

clone size	D gene	V gene	J gene	CDR3 length	CDR3 DNA	CDR3 protein
many	TRBD2	TRBV5-6	TRBJ2-3	15	TGTGCCAGCAGTGTGGGACTAGCGGGACCAGATACGCAGTATTTT	CASSVGLAGPDTQYF
many	-	TRBV12-3/TRBV12-4	TRBJ2-7	15	TGTGCCAGCAGTTTATTCCAGACCTCCTCCTACGAGCAGTACTTC	CASSLFQTSSYEQYF
once	-	TRBV10-3	TRBJ2-7	16	TGTGCCATCAGTGAGTCGGGCGGGGTCAGGGCGTACGAGCAGTACTTC	CAISESGGVRAYEQYF
-	-	TRBV7-6	TRBJ1-2	14	TGTGCCAGCAGCTTAGTGGTCGGGGGTGATGGCTACACCTTC	CASSLVVGGDGYTF
many	TRBD1	TRBV6-1	TRBJ2-7	15	TGTGCCAGCAGTAATGGACAGGGGGTATCCTACGAGCAGTACTTC	CASSNGQGVSYEQYF
-	-	TRBV24-1	TRBJ2-1	13	TGTGCCACCAGTGAACACGGGAGCAATGAGCAGTTCTTC	CATSEHGSNEQFF
few	-	TRBV6-5	TRBJ2-1	14	TGTGCCAGCAGTTACTCCCTCTCCTACAATGAGCAGTTCTTC	CASSYSLSYNEQFF
-	-	TRBV7-6	TRBJ2-7	16	TGTGCCAGCAGCCTCCGTTCGGACGGGACCTCCTACGAGCAGTACTTC	CASSLRSDGTSYEQYF
-	-	TRBV5-1	TRBJ2-1	15	TGCGCCAACAGCTTGTCTACTCAGGTGGTCAATGAGCCGTTCTTC	CANSLSTQVVNEPFF
-	TRBD1	TRBV19	TRBJ2-7	15	TGTGCCAGTAGTAACCGGGACAGTTCCTCCTACGAGCAGTACTTC	CASSNRDSSSYEQYF
-	TRBD2	TRBV15	TRBJ2-5	15	TGTGCCACCAGCAGACCTGGGGGGGGGACAGAGACCCAGTACTTC	CATSRPGGGTETQYF
few	TRBD1	TRBV5-1	TRBJ2-7	16	TGCGCCAGCAGCCTCTCGGTGGCAGGGGGCTCCTACGAGCAGTACTTC	CASSLSVAGGSYEQYF
-	-	TRBV9	TRBJ1-2	12	TGTGCCAGCAGCCGGGATTACTATGGCTACACCTTC	CASSRDYYGYTF
-	TRBD1	TRBV12-3/TRBV12-4	TRBJ2-1	14	TGTGCCAGCAGTTTGACAGGGACCCACAATGAGCAGTTCTTC	CASSLTGTHNEQFF
-	TRBD1	TRBV29-1	TRBJ1-1	12	TGCAGCGGGGGACAGTCGAACACTGAAGCTTTCTTT	CSGGQSNTEAFF
-	-	TRBV10-3	TRBJ1-5	12	TGTGCCATCAGTGAAGCAGGCCAGCCCCAGCATTTT	CAISEAGQPQHF
many	TRBD2	TRBV9	TRBJ2-1	14	TGTGCCAGCAGCGGCGGGACTAGAAATAGGGAGCAGTTCTTC	CASSGGTRNREQFF
few	-	TRBV2	TRBJ2-1	12	TGTGCCAGCAGTGAAGCGCGACATGAGCAGTTCTTC	CASSEARHEQFF
-	-	TRBV7-9	TRBJ1-1	15	TGTGCCAGCAGCTTAGGGGGGGTCGGGAACACTGAAGCTTTCTTT	CASSLGGVGNTEAFF
-	TRBD1	TRBV2	TRBJ1-2	14	TGTGCCAGCAGTGAGGGACAGGGAAACTATGGCTACACCTTC	CASSEGQGNYGYTF
-	-	TRBV24-1	TRBJ2-2	13	TGTGCCACGGGGGCGGCTCCCACCGGGGAGCTGTTTTTT	CATGAAPTGELFF
few	TRBD1	TRBV15	TRBJ1-6	14	TGTGCCACCAGCATAACAGGGGGCCGGGCACCCCTCCACTTT	CATSITGGRAPLHF
few	-	TRBV2	TRBJ1-3	12	TGTGCCAGCAGTGATGGAAGAAACACCATATATTTT	CASSDGRNTIYF